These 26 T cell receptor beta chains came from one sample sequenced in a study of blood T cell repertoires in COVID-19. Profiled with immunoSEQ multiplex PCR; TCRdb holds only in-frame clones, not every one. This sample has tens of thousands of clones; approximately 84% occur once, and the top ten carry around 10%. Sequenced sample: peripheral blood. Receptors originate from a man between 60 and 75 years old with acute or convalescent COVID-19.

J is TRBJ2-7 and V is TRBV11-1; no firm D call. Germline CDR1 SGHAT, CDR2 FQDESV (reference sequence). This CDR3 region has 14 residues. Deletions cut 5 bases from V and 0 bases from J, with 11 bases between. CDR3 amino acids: CASSADIISYEQYF. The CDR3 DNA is TGTGCCAGCAGCGCAGACATAATCTCCTACGAGCAGTACTTC.

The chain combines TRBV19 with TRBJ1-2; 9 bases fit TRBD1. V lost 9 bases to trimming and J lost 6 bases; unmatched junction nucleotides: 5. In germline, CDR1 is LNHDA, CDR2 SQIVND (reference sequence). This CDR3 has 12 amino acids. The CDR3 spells CASTQGANGYTF. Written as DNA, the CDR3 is TGTGCCAGCACACAGGGGGCTAATGGCTACACCTTC.

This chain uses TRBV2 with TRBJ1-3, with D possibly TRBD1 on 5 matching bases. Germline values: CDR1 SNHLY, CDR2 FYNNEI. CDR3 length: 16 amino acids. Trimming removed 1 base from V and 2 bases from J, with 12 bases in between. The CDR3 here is CASSEGGIKTGNTIYF. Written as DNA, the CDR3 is TGTGCCAGCAGTGAAGGGGGCATCAAAACTGGAAACACCATATATTTT.

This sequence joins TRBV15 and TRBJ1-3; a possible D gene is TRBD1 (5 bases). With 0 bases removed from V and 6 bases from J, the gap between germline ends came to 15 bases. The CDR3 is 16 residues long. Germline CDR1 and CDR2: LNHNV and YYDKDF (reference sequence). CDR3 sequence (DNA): TGTGCCACCAGCAGAGAGGCGGCAGGGAAGCCAAACACCATATATTTT. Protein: CATSREAAGKPNTIYF. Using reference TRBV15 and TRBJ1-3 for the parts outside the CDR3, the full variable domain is DAMVIQNPRYQVTQFGKPVTLSCSQTLNHNVMYWYQQKSSQAPKLLFHYYDKDFNNEADTPDNFQSRRPNTSFCFLDIRSPGLGDTAMYLCATSREAAGKPNTIYFGEGSWLTVV.

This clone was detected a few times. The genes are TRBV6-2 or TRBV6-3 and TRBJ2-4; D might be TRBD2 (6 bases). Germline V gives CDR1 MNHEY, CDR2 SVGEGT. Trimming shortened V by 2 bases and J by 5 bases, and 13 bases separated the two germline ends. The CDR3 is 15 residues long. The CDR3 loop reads CASSYGVGGQNIQYF. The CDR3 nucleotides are TGTGCCAGCAGTTACGGCGTCGGGGGTCAAAACATTCAGTACTTC.

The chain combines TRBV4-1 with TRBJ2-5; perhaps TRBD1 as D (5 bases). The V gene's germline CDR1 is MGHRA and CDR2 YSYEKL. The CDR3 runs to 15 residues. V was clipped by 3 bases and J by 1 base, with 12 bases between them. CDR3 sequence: CASSHRKGSQETQYF. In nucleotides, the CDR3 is TGCGCCAGCAGCCACAGGAAGGGGTCCCAAGAGACCCAGTACTTC.

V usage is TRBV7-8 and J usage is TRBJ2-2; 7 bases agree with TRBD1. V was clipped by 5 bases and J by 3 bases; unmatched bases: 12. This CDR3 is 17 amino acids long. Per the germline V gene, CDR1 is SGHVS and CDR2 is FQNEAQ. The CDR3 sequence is CASSPADGTEYTGELFF. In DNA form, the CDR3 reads TGTGCCAGCAGCCCCGCAGATGGGACAGAGTACACCGGGGAGCTGTTTTTT.

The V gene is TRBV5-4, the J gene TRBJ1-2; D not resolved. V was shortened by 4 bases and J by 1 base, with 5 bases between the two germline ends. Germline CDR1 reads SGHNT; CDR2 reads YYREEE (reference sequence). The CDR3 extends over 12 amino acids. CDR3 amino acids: CASSGDNYGYTF. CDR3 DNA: TGTGCCAGCAGCGGAGATAACTATGGCTACACCTTC.

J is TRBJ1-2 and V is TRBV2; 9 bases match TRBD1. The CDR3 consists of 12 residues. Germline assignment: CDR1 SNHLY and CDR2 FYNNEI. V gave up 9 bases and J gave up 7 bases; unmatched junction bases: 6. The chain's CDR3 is CASKQGAGGYTF. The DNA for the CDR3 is TGTGCCAGTAAACAGGGGGCAGGTGGCTACACCTTC.

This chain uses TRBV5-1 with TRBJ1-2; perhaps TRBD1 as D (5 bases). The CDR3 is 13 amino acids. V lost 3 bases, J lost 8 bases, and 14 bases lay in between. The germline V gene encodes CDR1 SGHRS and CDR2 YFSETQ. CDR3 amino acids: CASSSGGEAGYTF. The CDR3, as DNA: TGCGCCAGCAGCTCAGGAGGGGAGGCGGGCTACACCTTC.

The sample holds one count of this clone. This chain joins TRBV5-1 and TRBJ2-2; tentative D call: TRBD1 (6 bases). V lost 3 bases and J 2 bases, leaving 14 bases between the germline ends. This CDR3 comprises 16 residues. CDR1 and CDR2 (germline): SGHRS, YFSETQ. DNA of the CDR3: TGCGCCAGCAGCTCCACCGGGACACCAAACACCGGGGAGCTGTTTTTT. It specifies CASSSTGTPNTGELFF.

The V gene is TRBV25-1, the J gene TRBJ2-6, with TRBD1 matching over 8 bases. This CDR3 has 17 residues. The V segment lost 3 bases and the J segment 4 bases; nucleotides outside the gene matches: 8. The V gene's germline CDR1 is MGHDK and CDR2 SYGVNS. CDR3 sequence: CASSDPRGQAGANVLTF. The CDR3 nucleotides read TGTGCCAGCAGTGACCCCAGGGGGCAGGCAGGGGCCAACGTCCTGACTTTC.

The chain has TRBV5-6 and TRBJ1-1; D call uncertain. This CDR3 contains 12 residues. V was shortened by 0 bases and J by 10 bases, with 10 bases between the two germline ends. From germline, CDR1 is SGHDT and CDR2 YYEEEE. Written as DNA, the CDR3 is TGTGCCAGCAGCTTGGTAGGAGGACGAGCTTTCTTT. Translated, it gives CASSLVGGRAFF. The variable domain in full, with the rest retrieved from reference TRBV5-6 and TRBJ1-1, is DAGVTQSPTHLIKTRGQQVTLRCSPKSGHDTVSWYQQALGQGPQFIFQYYEEEERQRGNFPDRFSGHQFPNYSSELNVNALLLGDSALYLCASSLVGGRAFFGQGTRLTVV.

CDR3 coding DNA: TGTGCCAGCAGTTCCCTGACAGGATATAATTCACCCCTCCACTTT. This codes for CASSSLTGYNSPLHF. The chain carries TRBV6-5 and TRBJ1-6; tentative D call: TRBD1 (6 bases). CDR1 is MNHEY and CDR2 is SVGAGI in the germline V gene. Trimming pared 4 bases from V and 4 bases from J, leaving 11 bases between. The CDR3 spans 15 residues.

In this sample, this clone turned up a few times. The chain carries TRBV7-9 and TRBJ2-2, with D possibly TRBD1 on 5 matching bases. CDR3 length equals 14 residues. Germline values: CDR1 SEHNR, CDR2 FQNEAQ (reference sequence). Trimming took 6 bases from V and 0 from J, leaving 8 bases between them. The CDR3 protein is CASRTVTNTGELFF. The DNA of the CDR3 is TGTGCCAGCAGGACAGTTACGAACACCGGGGAGCTGTTTTTT.

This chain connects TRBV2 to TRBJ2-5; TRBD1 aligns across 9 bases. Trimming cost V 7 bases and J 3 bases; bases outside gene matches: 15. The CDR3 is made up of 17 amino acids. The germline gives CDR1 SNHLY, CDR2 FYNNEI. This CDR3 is CASKPWDRVGEKETQYF. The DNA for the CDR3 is TGTGCCAGCAAGCCCTGGGACAGGGTGGGCGAAAAAGAGACCCAGTACTTC.

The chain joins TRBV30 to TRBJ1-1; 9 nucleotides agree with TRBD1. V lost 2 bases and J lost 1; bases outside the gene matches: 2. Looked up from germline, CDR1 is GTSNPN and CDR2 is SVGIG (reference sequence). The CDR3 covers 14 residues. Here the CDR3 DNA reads TGTGCCTGGAGTATGGGACAGGGGAACACTGAAGCTTTCTTT. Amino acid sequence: CAWSMGQGNTEAFF. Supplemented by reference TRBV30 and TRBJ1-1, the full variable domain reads SQTIHQWPATLVQPVGSPLSLECTVEGTSNPNLYWYRQAAGRGLQLLFYSVGIGQISSEVPQNLSASRPQDRQFILSSKKLLLSDSGFYLCAWSMGQGNTEAFFGQGTRLTVV.

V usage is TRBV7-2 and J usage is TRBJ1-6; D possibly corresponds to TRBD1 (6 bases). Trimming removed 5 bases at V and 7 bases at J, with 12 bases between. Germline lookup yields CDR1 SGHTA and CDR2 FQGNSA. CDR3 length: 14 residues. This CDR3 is CASSPGQDNSPLHF. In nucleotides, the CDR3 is TGTGCCAGCAGCCCGGGACAAGACAATTCACCCCTCCACTTT.

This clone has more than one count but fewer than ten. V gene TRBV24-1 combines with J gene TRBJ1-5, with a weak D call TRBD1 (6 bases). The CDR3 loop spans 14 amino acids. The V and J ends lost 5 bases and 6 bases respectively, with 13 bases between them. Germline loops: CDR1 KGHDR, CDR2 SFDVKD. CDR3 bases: TGTGCCACCAGTGTAACAGGGCGGACTCAGCCCCAGCATTTT. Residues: CATSVTGRTQPQHF.

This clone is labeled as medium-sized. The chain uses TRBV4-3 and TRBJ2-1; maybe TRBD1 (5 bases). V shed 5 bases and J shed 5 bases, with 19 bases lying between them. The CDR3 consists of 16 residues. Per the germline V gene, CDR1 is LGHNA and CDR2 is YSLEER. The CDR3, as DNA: TGCGCCAGCAGCTTTCGAGCTTCGACAGCTCACAATGAGCAGTTCTTC. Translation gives CASSFRASTAHNEQFF.

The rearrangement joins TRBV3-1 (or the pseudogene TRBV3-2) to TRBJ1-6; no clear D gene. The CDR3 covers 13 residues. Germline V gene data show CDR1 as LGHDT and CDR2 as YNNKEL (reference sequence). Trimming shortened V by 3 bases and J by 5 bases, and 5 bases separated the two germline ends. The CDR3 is CASSQTHNSPLHF. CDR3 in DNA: TGTGCCAGCAGCCAGACACATAATTCACCCCTCCACTTT.

The CDR3 protein is CASSVGTGGYNEQFF. CDR3 bases: TGTGCCAGCTCAGTTGGGACAGGGGGCTACAATGAGCAGTTCTTC. The chain has TRBV18 and TRBJ2-1; 11 bases map to TRBD1. Trimming at V came to 5 bases and at J to 3 bases, leaving 3 bases not matched to a gene. Germline CDR1 is KGHSH and CDR2 is LQKENI. The CDR3 runs to 15 residues.

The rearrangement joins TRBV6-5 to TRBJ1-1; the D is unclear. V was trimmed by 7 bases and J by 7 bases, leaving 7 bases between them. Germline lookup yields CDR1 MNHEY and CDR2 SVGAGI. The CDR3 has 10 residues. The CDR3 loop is CASIGVEAFF. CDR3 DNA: TGTGCCAGCATCGGGGTTGAAGCTTTCTTT.

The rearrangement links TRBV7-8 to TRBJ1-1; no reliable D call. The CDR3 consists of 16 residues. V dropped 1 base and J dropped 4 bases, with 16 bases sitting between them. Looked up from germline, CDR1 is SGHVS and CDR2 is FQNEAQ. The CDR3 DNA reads TGTGCCAGCAGCTTAGAGTTTTTCGCGTACAGCACTGAAGCTTTCTTT. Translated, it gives CASSLEFFAYSTEAFF.

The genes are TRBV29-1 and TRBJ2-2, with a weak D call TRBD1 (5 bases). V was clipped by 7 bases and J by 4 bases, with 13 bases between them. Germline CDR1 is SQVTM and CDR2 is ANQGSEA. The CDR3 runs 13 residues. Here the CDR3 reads CSGSSRVTGELFF. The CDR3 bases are TGCAGCGGCAGCTCCAGGGTCACCGGGGAGCTGTTTTTT.

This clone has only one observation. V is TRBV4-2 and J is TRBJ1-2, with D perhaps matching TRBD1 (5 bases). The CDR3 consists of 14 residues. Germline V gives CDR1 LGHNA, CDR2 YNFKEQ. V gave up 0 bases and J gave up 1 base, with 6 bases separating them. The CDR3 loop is CASSQEGGNYGYTF. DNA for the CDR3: TGTGCCAGCAGCCAAGAGGGGGGTAACTATGGCTACACCTTC.